This passage covers 24 T cell receptor beta chains from one sample sequenced in a study of spatial heterogeneity in lung cancer. In TCRdb, the 5' RACE reads were re-called with MiXCR into one record per CDR3 protein. This table holds about 120,000 distinct CDR3 sequences, 10% to 15% found once. Time point in this sample: blood at routine non-recurrence follow-up after resection. Unsorted whole RNA from tumor, nontumor lung or frozen PBMC underwent sequencing. Sequenced here: PBMCs, sampled at follow-up. The receptor set was obtained from a male donor with early-stage non-small cell lung cancer.

V and J are TRBV7-8 and TRBJ2-5; D possibly corresponds to TRBD2 (5 bases). The CDR3 runs to 17 residues. Trimming removed 1 base from V and 7 bases from J, with 22 bases in between. Germline V gene sequence: CDR1 SGHVS, CDR2 FQNEAQ. This CDR3 reads CASSLVTKAAQVRTQYF. CDR3 nucleotide sequence: TGTGCCAGCAGCTTAGTCACAAAAGCGGCCCAAGTAAGGACCCAGTACTTC.

This chain connects TRBV28 to TRBJ2-2; D call uncertain. Between the trimmed V and J ends, which lost 8 bases and 1 base, there was a span of 14 bases. The germline CDR1 and CDR2 sequences are MDHEN and SYDVKM. This CDR3 is 15 amino acids long. Here the CDR3 DNA reads TGTGCCAGCCTCTTTAGGACGGGGAACACCGGGGAGCTGTTTTTT. It encodes CASLFRTGNTGELFF.

CDR3 nucleotides: TGTGCCAGTACTAGGGGCTCTGGGGCCAACGTCCTGACTTTC. Protein product: CASTRGSGANVLTF. The chain has TRBV2 and TRBJ2-6, with D possibly being TRBD1 or TRBD2 (5 bases each). Per the germline V gene, CDR1 is SNHLY and CDR2 is FYNNEI. The CDR3 spans 14 residues. The V end lost 9 bases, the J end lost 0 bases, and 9 bases lay between the germline ends.

This clonotype was observed at least ten times. J is TRBJ1-2 and V is TRBV15; 9 bases agree with TRBD1. CDR3 length: 13 residues. Germline values: CDR1 LNHNV, CDR2 YYDKDF (reference sequence). V shed 5 bases and J 5 bases; nucleotides not matched to a gene: 3. The CDR3 protein is CATSLGTGYGYTF. CDR3 nucleotides: TGTGCCACCAGCCTAGGGACAGGGTATGGCTACACCTTC.

In this sample, this clonotype turned up once. The chain uses TRBV5-1 and TRBJ2-5, with a possible D match to TRBD1 (7 bases). Between the trimmed V and J ends, which lost 5 bases and 0 bases, there was a span of 14 bases. This CDR3 is built from 15 residues. Per the germline V gene, CDR1 is SGHRS and CDR2 is YFSETQ. DNA of the CDR3: TGCGCCAGCAGACAGACAGGGAGGTACCAAGAGACCCAGTACTTC. Translation gives CASRQTGRYQETQYF.

The sample holds many counts of this clonotype. V gene TRBV18 combines with J gene TRBJ2-2; 11 nucleotides align to TRBD2. The CDR3 runs to 16 residues. Losses at the gene ends were 2 bases for V and 2 bases for J; bases not matched to a gene: 1. Germline V gene data show CDR1 as KGHSH and CDR2 as LQKENI. DNA for the CDR3: TGTGCCAGCTCACCAGGGACTAGCGGTAACACCGGGGAGCTGTTTTTT. This translates into CASSPGTSGNTGELFF.

This clonotype showed up just a few times. V is TRBV4-3 and J is TRBJ2-7, with a weak D call TRBD1 (8 bases). The CDR3 is 15 residues long. Germline values: CDR1 LGHNA, CDR2 YSLEER. The V end lost 0 bases, the J end lost 7 bases, and 16 bases lay between the germline ends. In DNA, the CDR3 is TGCGCCAGCAGCCAAGATTACAGGGGGGGCAGGGAGCAGTACTTC. This encodes CASSQDYRGGREQYF.

This clonotype was picked up a small number of times. The chain recombines TRBV7-8 with TRBJ2-5; 7 nucleotides align to TRBD1. This CDR3 comprises 15 residues. Losses at the gene ends were 4 bases for V and 2 bases for J; bases not matched to a gene: 7. Germline V gene lookup returns CDR1 SGHVS and CDR2 FQNEAQ. The chain's CDR3 is CASSSRGQIQETQYF. The CDR3 DNA reads TGTGCCAGCAGCTCCCGGGGACAGATACAAGAGACCCAGTACTTC.

This clonotype has more than one count but fewer than ten. This chain joins TRBV6-2 or TRBV6-3 and TRBJ1-5, with 8 bases matching TRBD1. CDR1 is MNHEY, CDR2 SVGEGT, per germline. The length of the CDR3 is 14 residues. V dropped 8 bases and J dropped 6; count of bases not matched to a gene: 9. CDR3 nucleotides: TGTGCCAGCGGCGGGGCAGGGGGCGTTCAGCCCCAGCATTTT. Translated, it gives CASGGAGGVQPQHF.

This clonotype was recorded many times. CDR3 DNA: TGTGCCAGCAACCTAAAGGGGGGGGCCGGGGAGCTGTTTTTT. Translated, it gives CASNLKGGAGELFF. The J gene is TRBJ2-2, the V gene TRBV4-2; D may be TRBD2 (7 bases). V was cut by 7 bases and J by 6 bases, with 15 bases left in between. CDR3 length: 14 amino acids. CDR1 is LGHNA and CDR2 is YNFKEQ in the germline V gene.

V and J are TRBV7-9 and TRBJ2-7, with TRBD2 as a possible D gene (7 bases). Germline CDR1 reads SEHNR; CDR2 reads FQNEAQ (reference sequence). There are 15 residues in the CDR3. Trimming left V 3 bases short and J 5 bases short, with 17 bases between. The CDR3 sequence: CASSFTGGSQDEQYF. Written as DNA, the CDR3 is TGTGCCAGCAGCTTTACGGGGGGCTCTCAAGACGAGCAGTACTTC. The full variable domain, with the rest looked up from reference TRBV7-9 and TRBJ2-7, is DTGVSQNPRHKITKRGQNVTFRCDPISEHNRLYWYRQTLGQGPEFLTYFQNEAQLEKSRLLSDRFSAERPKGSFSTLEIQRTEQGDSAMYLCASSFTGGSQDEQYFGPGTRLTVT.

This chain uses TRBV7-2 with TRBJ2-2; 12 bases map to TRBD1. Germline CDR1 SGHTA, CDR2 FQGNSA. Trimming at V came to 5 bases and at J to 2 bases, leaving 9 bases not matched to a gene. The CDR3 is 18 residues long. Here the CDR3 reads CASSPSPGTGGNTGELFF. The CDR3 DNA is TGTGCCAGCAGCCCCTCTCCCGGGACAGGGGGCAACACCGGGGAGCTGTTTTTT.

This clonotype was seen repeatedly, ten times or more. V and J are TRBV9 and TRBJ1-5; D uncertain. The V gene lost 0 bases and the J gene lost 3 bases, with 10 bases spanning the gap. The CDR3 covers 15 residues. From germline, CDR1 is SGDLS and CDR2 YYNGEE. The CDR3 reads CASSVEPRANQPQHF. The CDR3 DNA reads as TGTGCCAGCAGCGTAGAGCCAAGGGCCAATCAGCCCCAGCATTTT. The variable domain in full, with the rest retrieved from reference TRBV9 and TRBJ1-5, is DSGVTQTPKHLITATGQRVTLRCSPRSGDLSVYWYQQSLDQGLQFLIQYYNGEERAKGNILERFSAQQFPDLHSELNLSSLELGDSALYFCASSVEPRANQPQHFGDGTRLSIL.

This clonotype was seen a handful of times. The CDR3 DNA sequence: TGTGCCTGGAGTAGGGACGAGAACTATGGCTACACCTTC. It specifies CAWSRDENYGYTF. This sequence joins TRBV30 and TRBJ1-2, with D possibly TRBD1 on 5 matching bases. CDR3 length: 13 residues. The V gene's germline CDR1 is GTSNPN and CDR2 SVGIG (reference sequence). Trimming shortened V by 2 bases and J by 2 bases, and 9 bases separated the two germline ends.

In this sample, this clonotype turned up many times. The chain joins TRBV20-1 to TRBJ1-3; D call uncertain. The V gene lost 0 bases and the J gene lost 2 bases, with 2 bases spanning the gap. From germline, CDR1 is DFQATT and CDR2 SNEGSKA (reference sequence). This CDR3 contains 12 residues. The DNA of the CDR3 is TGCAGTGCTAGAGAACCTGGAAACACCATATATTTT. Amino acid sequence: CSAREPGNTIYF.

This chain connects TRBV20-1 to TRBJ2-5, with 14 bases lining up with TRBD2. The CDR3 totals 15 residues. Trimming cost V 5 bases and J 2 bases; bases outside gene matches: 4. Germline V CDR1 and CDR2: DFQATT, SNEGSKA (reference sequence). DNA of the CDR3: TGCAGTGCTTTCAGGACTAGCGGGGGGCAAGAGACCCAGTACTTC. It specifies CSAFRTSGGQETQYF.

This clonotype has only a few counts. This rearrangement joins TRBV10-3 to TRBJ2-7, with 7 bases lining up with TRBD2. CDR1 and CDR2 (germline): ENHRY, SYGVKD. J was trimmed by 1 base and V by 6 bases; bases with no gene match: 3. The CDR3 has 13 residues. In DNA, the CDR3 is TGTGCCATCAGGGTCGGGGGGTCCTACGAGCAGTACTTC. Its translation: CAIRVGGSYEQYF.

The chain uses TRBV28 and TRBJ1-5; no clear D. This CDR3 comprises 12 residues. CDR1 is MDHEN, CDR2 SYDVKM, per germline. V lost 2 bases to trimming and J lost 9 bases, with 8 bases between them. CDR3: CASSLQSRPQHF. For the CDR3, the DNA is TGTGCCAGCAGTTTACAGTCGAGGCCCCAGCATTTT.

This clonotype was counted between two and nine times. V and J are TRBV4-1 and TRBJ1-4; D is unclear. The CDR3 consists of 13 residues. The germline gives CDR1 MGHRA, CDR2 YSYEKL. V was pared by 1 base and J by 8 bases, with 8 bases between. The CDR3 DNA follows: TGCGCCAGCAGCCAAGGAGACATAGAAAAACTGTTTTTT. Translating gives CASSQGDIEKLFF.

The sample holds many counts of this clonotype. V usage is TRBV7-3 and J usage is TRBJ2-1, with D uncertain. The CDR3 length is 13 residues. Trimming left V 1 base short and J 7 bases short, with 8 bases between. The germline V gene has CDR1 SGHTA and CDR2 FQGTGA. The CDR3 is CASSLIGQNEQFF. Here the CDR3 DNA reads TGTGCCAGCAGCTTAATCGGGCAGAATGAGCAGTTCTTC. Full variable domain (rest looked up from reference TRBV7-3 and TRBJ2-1): GAGVSQTPSNKVTEKGKYVELRCDPISGHTALYWYRQSLGQGPEFLIYFQGTGAADDSGLPNDRFFAVRPEGSVSTLKIQRTERGDSAVYLCASSLIGQNEQFFGPGTRLTVL.

The rearrangement uses TRBV28 and TRBJ1-6, with a possible D match to TRBD1 (5 bases). Trimming pared 6 bases from V and 6 bases from J, leaving 12 bases between. The CDR3 runs 14 residues. CDR1 MDHEN and CDR2 SYDVKM come from the germline V gene. The CDR3 coding sequence is TGTGCCAGCAGGCTGGGACTGACTAATTCACCCCTCCACTTT. Translating it yields CASRLGLTNSPLHF. Filled out from reference TRBV28 and TRBJ1-6, the complete variable domain reads DVKVTQSSRYLVKRTGEKVFLECVQDMDHENMFWYRQDPGLGLRLIYFSYDVKMKEKGDIPEGYSVSREKKERFSLILESASTNQTSMYLCASRLGLTNSPLHFGNGTRLTVT.

This clonotype was counted many times. The chain links TRBV7-2 to TRBJ2-1, with a possible D match to TRBD1 (7 bases). V lost 5 bases and J 2 bases, leaving 13 bases between the germline ends. This CDR3 has 15 amino acids. Germline-derived CDR1 and CDR2 are SGHTA and FQGNSA. The CDR3 DNA sequence: TGTGCCAGCAGCCCAGGGGGGTCTACCTACAATGAGCAGTTCTTC. Translated, it gives CASSPGGSTYNEQFF. Full variable domain (outside the CDR3, taken from reference TRBV7-2 and TRBJ2-1): GAGVSQSPSNKVTEKGKDVELRCDPISGHTALYWYRQSLGQGLEFLIYFQGNSAPDKSGLPSDRFSAERTGGSVSTLTIQRTQQEDSAVYLCASSPGGSTYNEQFFGPGTRLTVL.

In its sample, this clonotype was seen many times. The chain employs TRBV9 and TRBJ2-1; D may be TRBD1 (6 bases). Germline CDR1 is SGDLS and CDR2 is YYNGEE. This CDR3 comprises 14 residues. V dropped 2 bases and J dropped 1 base, with 7 bases sitting between them. CDR3 nucleotides: TGTGCCAGCAGCGTTACAGGGTCCTACAATGAGCAGTTCTTC. Amino acids: CASSVTGSYNEQFF.

This clonotype was seen repeatedly, ten times or more. The rearrangement uses TRBV7-2 and TRBJ1-5; D remains ambiguous. Germline V lookup: CDR1 SGHTA, CDR2 FQGNSA. The V gene lost 1 base and the J gene lost 10 bases, with 11 bases spanning the gap. The CDR3 is 13 amino acids. The CDR3 region is CASSLGGRSPQHF. As DNA, the CDR3 is TGTGCCAGCAGCTTAGGAGGTCGCAGCCCCCAGCATTTT.